This TCR beta chain appears in the sequencing data of a study of T cells in Graves' hyperthyroidism and ophthalmopathy. This clonotype was observed a few times. TCR beta CDR3 regions were amplified from RNA. With the HTBI primer set, the TCR CDR3 went through a first round of RT-PCR. TCRdb processed the multiplex PCR reads anew with MiXCR; each CDR3 protein has one entry. The sample has a few hundred thousand distinct CDR3 sequences; 13% are singletons. V was shortened by 5 bases and J by 3 bases, with 16 bases between the two germline ends. This CDR3 comprises 16 residues. CDR1 is MNHEY and CDR2 is SMNVEV in the germline V gene (reference sequence).

The sample was blood. The receptor was isolated from a young woman with Graves' hyperthyroidism. The V gene is TRBV27, the J gene TRBJ2-2; D remains ambiguous. The CDR3 region has the DNA TGTGCCAGCAGTCCCGGATCCCCGACGTACACCGGGGAGCTGTTTTTT. It translates to CASSPGSPTYTGELFF.